This TCR beta chain was retrieved from a study of identical twins. cDNA carried unique molecular identifiers, and a universal primer site was added by template switching. One entry per CDR3 protein results from TCRdb running MiXCR on the 5' RACE reads. Found here are roughly 290,000 distinct CDR3 sequences, about 8.3% of them singletons; the top ten hold over 2%. This clonotype was seen a few times. The antigen is undetermined. Study-wide findings and caveats: Partial confounding of zero-insertion analyses by invariant MAIT and iNKT cells was possible. Conclusions rested on cross-sectional statistics rather than following the same donors. Memory repertoires showed no such pattern, whereas abundant cord blood beta clonotypes carried fewer insertions.

Trimming shortened V by 8 bases and J by 8 bases, and 13 bases separated the two germline ends. Germline loops: CDR1 MNHNS, CDR2 SASEGT. This CDR3 contains 13 residues. The sample was also reused in another study, on yellow fever vaccine responses in identical twins.

The chain recombines TRBV6-1 with TRBJ1-6; possible D gene TRBD1, 5 bases. The specimen sequenced was memory (CD45RO+) T cells sorted from blood. The TCR originated in a woman aged 18-29 years in good health. CDR3 loop: CASRRQNDSPLHF. The CDR3 DNA reads as TGTGCCAGCCGGAGACAGAATGATTCACCCCTCCACTTT.